The rows below give T cell receptor beta chains drawn from one sample of a study of early T cells in non-severe SARS-CoV-2 infection. MiXCR was run by TCRdb on the 5' RACE reads, yielding one entry per CDR3 protein. The sample includes around 71,000 distinct CDR3 sequences, less than 12% of them seen just once. Source: whole blood, taken at baseline. The receptors originated from an adult who was a healthcare worker with PCR-confirmed SARS-CoV-2 infection or an uninfected control (not recorded which). The CDR3 runs from the conserved cysteine through the conserved F or W. A D gene is named only where the DNA matches it firmly. A clone size is listed for some rows: how often the clone was seen (once, few, many), or a class if it is expanded.

size | D | J | V | DNA | CDR3
many | TRBD1 | TRBJ1-1 | TRBV7-9 | TGTGCCAGCAGCTTACAGGGGGCGTACACTGAAGCTTTCTTT | CASSLQGAYTEAFF
many | . | TRBJ2-1 | TRBV15 | TGTGCCACCAGCAGAGATCACGCGGATGAGCAGTTCTTC | CATSRDHADEQFF
many | . | TRBJ2-3 | TRBV15 | TGTGCCACCTCGGTGGGGAACACAGATACGCAGTATTTT | CATSVGNTDTQYF
. | . | TRBJ2-3 | TRBV19 | TGTGCCAGTAGTGCCTACCTCTCAGGGGCAGATACGCAGTATTTT | CASSAYLSGADTQYF
many | . | TRBJ2-2 | TRBV2 | TGTGCCAGCATCGTTTGGAACACCGGGGAGCTGTTTTTT | CASIVWNTGELFF
. | TRBD1 | TRBJ1-5 | TRBV7-6 | TGTGCCAGCAGTAAGGAAATGGGGGGACAGGGACGTCAGCCCCAGCATTTT | CASSKEMGGQGRQPQHF
few | TRBD1 | TRBJ1-1 | TRBV6-1 | TGTGCCAGCGCATGGGACAGGGGGTACTCTGAAGCTTTCTTT | CASAWDRGYSEAFF
few | TRBD2 | TRBJ2-5 | TRBV18 | TGTGCCAGCTCACCGGATAGCGGGAGTTCGGGGGAGACCCAGTACTTC | CASSPDSGSSGETQYF
many | . | TRBJ2-1 | TRBV20-1 | TGCAGTGCTAGAGATCTTGTGGGACTCGACTCCTACAATGAGCAGTTCTTC | CSARDLVGLDSYNEQFF
. | . | TRBJ2-1 | TRBV27 | TGTGCCACCCATACAGGGAGCTCCTACAATGAGCAGTTCTTC | CATHTGSSYNEQFF
few | . | TRBJ2-1 | TRBV6-1 | TGTGCCAGCAGTGTAGACTTAAACTCCTACAATGAGCAGTTCTTC | CASSVDLNSYNEQFF
few | . | TRBJ2-7 | TRBV9 | TGTGCCAGCAGCGCCGACGGCTACGAGCAGTACTTC | CASSADGYEQYF
. | . | TRBJ2-3 | TRBV28 | TGTGCCAGCAGCTTTCTTCCAGATACGCAGTATTTT | CASSFLPDTQYF
. | TRBD2 | TRBJ2-1 | TRBV4-3 | TGCGCCTCTAGCCAAGGGCTAGCGGGAGGAAGAGAGCAGTTCTTC | CASSQGLAGGREQFF
many | TRBD1 | TRBJ1-2 | TRBV10-2 | TGCGCCAGCAGTGAGTGGGGACAGAGCTATGGCTACACCTTC | CASSEWGQSYGYTF
many | TRBD2 | TRBJ2-2 | TRBV12-3/TRBV12-4 | TGTGCCAGCAGTCCCCGGGGGGACACCGGGGAGCTGTTTTTT | CASSPRGDTGELFF
many | TRBD2 | TRBJ2-3 | TRBV29-1 | TGCAGCGTTGGCGGCGGGAGTCTAAGCACAGATACGCAGTATTTT | CSVGGGSLSTDTQYF
. | . | TRBJ2-1 | TRBV12-3/TRBV12-4 | TGTGCCAGCAGGAGTTTCTACAATGAGCAGTTCTTC | CASRSFYNEQFF
many | TRBD1 | TRBJ1-1 | TRBV29-1 | TGCAGCGCCATAGAACAGGGGTCCATGAACACTGAAGCTTTCTTT | CSAIEQGSMNTEAFF
. | TRBD2 | TRBJ2-7 | TRBV20-1 | TGCAGTGCTCACAAGGCGTCTAGCGGGATGGGAGAGCAGTACTTC | CSAHKASSGMGEQYF
few | . | TRBJ2-1 | TRBV3-1 | TGTGCCAGCAGCCAAGGCCCAGGGAATGAGCAGTTCTTC | CASSQGPGNEQFF
few | . | TRBJ2-7 | TRBV29-1 | TGCAGCGCGTGCGCGGGGAACTCCGAGCAGTACTTC | CSACAGNSEQYF
many | . | TRBJ1-2 | TRBV6-6 | TGTGCCAGCAGTTACTCCCAAACGGACACTAGCTATGGCTACACCTTC | CASSYSQTDTSYGYTF
many | . | TRBJ1-3 | TRBV18 | TGTGCCAGCTCACCTACAGGGATTCGCTCTGGAAACACCATATATTTT | CASSPTGIRSGNTIYF
many | TRBD2 | TRBJ2-3 | TRBV10-3 | TGTGCCAGCGGGGGAACAGATACGCAGTATTTT | CASGGTDTQYF
. | . | TRBJ2-3 | TRBV15 | TGTGCCACCGGCGGTGGACTCGCACGGGATACGCAGTATTTT | CATGGGLARDTQYF
many | . | TRBJ2-5 | TRBV11-2 | TGTGCCAGCAGCTTAGATAAGGGACCGATAGAGACCCAGTACTTC | CASSLDKGPIETQYF
many | TRBD2 | TRBJ2-1 | TRBV12-3/TRBV12-4 | TGTGCCAGTTCGGCCGGGACTAGCGGGAACAATGAGCAGTTCTTC | CASSAGTSGNNEQFF
. | TRBD1 | TRBJ2-3 | TRBV7-3 | TGTGCCAGCCTGGACAGGGGAAGCACAGATACGCAGTATTTT | CASLDRGSTDTQYF
. | TRBD2 | TRBJ2-1 | TRBV27 | TGTGCCAGCCAACCACCCCAGCGGGGGGCCTACAATGAGCAGTTCTTC | CASQPPQRGAYNEQFF
. | . | TRBJ2-5 | TRBV28 | TGTGCCAGCAGTTTTCTCGGAGGTCGAGAGACCCAGTACTTC | CASSFLGGRETQYF
many | . | TRBJ1-1 | TRBV7-9 | TGTGCCAGCAGCTTAGTATCTCGGTGGAGGGGCGATATTGACACTGAAGCTTTCTTT | CASSLVSRWRGDIDTEAFF
few | . | TRBJ2-1 | TRBV4-1 | TGCGCCAGCAGCCGGGCAGGAGGTAATGAGCAGTTCTTC | CASSRAGGNEQFF
. | TRBD1 | TRBJ2-2 | TRBV9 | TGTGCCAGCAGCGCCGACAGGGGAGTAGCCGGGGAGCTGTTTTTT | CASSADRGVAGELFF
few | . | TRBJ2-1 | TRBV29-1 | TGCAGCGTTGAGGGGGGGGCGGATGAGCAGTTCTTC | CSVEGGADEQFF
. | . | TRBJ1-2 | TRBV7-8 | TGTGCCAGCAGCGTTATTGGGCTTTCGTTGGGGGGCGGCTACACCTTC | CASSVIGLSLGGGYTF